The sample holds many counts of the clone carrying this TCR beta chain. Its antigen is as yet unknown. TCRdb independently ran MiXCR on the 5' RACE reads; one entry per CDR3 protein. The sample contains hundreds of thousands of distinct CDR3 sequences, roughly 5.2% of which appear only once. Looked up from germline, CDR1 is LNHDA and CDR2 is SQIVND (reference sequence). The CDR3 has 14 amino acids. V gave up 4 bases and J gave up 15 bases, with 22 bases separating them. This sample is drawn from a study of T cells after yellow fever vaccination. Study information: Fractions of limited cellularity were prepared by means of SMART-Seq v4 Ultra Low Input. General study findings and limits: Post-booster repertoires again held most primary-vaccination clones (about 95% CD4, about 90% CD8). Researchers noted that a small share of clonotypes showed up in both CD4 and CD8 compartments.

Sequencing was performed on CD4+ T cells sorted from PBMCs, taken on the day of the yellow fever booster vaccination. This receptor was obtained from a man aged 18 to 30 who received the YFV17D yellow fever vaccine. J is TRBJ2-1 and V is TRBV19; either TRBD1 or TRBD2 may supply D (5 bases each). The CDR3 sequence is CASSKDPRGPPWFF. In DNA form, the CDR3 reads TGTGCCAGTAGTAAAGACCCACGGGGCCCCCCCTGGTTCTTC.